The 16 T cell receptor beta chains in this list originate from one sample, sequenced in a study of shared clonotypes between healthy human individuals. Sequencing was performed with immunoSEQ multiplex PCR; in TCRdb, only in-frame clones are kept and a portion is missing. The sample consists of around 2.1 million clones, more than 90% of them appearing once. Sequenced: naive CD4+ T cells sorted from blood. The sample's subset: CD45RA+ positively selected. The source is a man in his late teens or twenties in good health.

CDR3 region: CASKTGSEKLFF. DNA of the CDR3: TGTGCCAGTAAAACAGGAAGCGAAAAACTGTTTTTT. The chain links TRBV19 to TRBJ1-4, with a possible D match to TRBD1 (5 bases). This CDR3 contains 12 residues. Trimming pared 7 bases from V and 8 bases from J, leaving 11 bases between. CDR1 and CDR2 (germline): LNHDA, SQIVND (reference sequence).

This chain joins TRBV27 and TRBJ2-7, with 11 bases that match TRBD1. This CDR3 has 15 amino acids. Germline V gene data show CDR1 as MNHEY and CDR2 as SMNVEV (reference sequence). With 3 bases clipped from V and 2 bases from J, the junction kept 3 bases outside the gene matches. This CDR3 reads CASSFMGQGAYEQYF. CDR3 DNA sequence: TGTGCCAGCAGTTTCATGGGACAGGGGGCCTACGAGCAGTACTTC.

The chain carries TRBV28 and TRBJ1-1; D is perhaps TRBD1 (5 bases). Germline loops: CDR1 MDHEN, CDR2 SYDVKM. The CDR3 covers 15 residues. Trimming cost V 8 bases and J 4 bases, with 20 bases left between them. CDR3 residues: CASGTVAVGGTEAFF. CDR3 sequence (DNA): TGTGCCAGCGGGACCGTGGCGGTCGGGGGCACTGAAGCTTTCTTT. The whole variable domain, remainder taken from reference TRBV28 and TRBJ1-1, is DVKVTQSSRYLVKRTGEKVFLECVQDMDHENMFWYRQDPGLGLRLIYFSYDVKMKEKGDIPEGYSVSREKKERFSLILESASTNQTSMYLCASGTVAVGGTEAFFGQGTRLTVV.

This clone is a singleton in its sample. This chain links TRBV5-1 with TRBJ1-6; TRBD1 agrees at 10 bases. The CDR3 is 14 amino acids. CDR1 SGHRS and CDR2 YFSETQ come from the germline V gene. The J segment lost 9 bases and the V segment lost 4 bases, leaving 4 bases of the junction unmatched. The CDR3 here is CASSPGTGASPLHF. Here the CDR3 DNA reads TGCGCCAGCAGCCCCGGGACAGGGGCTTCACCCCTCCACTTT.

In DNA form, the CDR3 reads TGCGCCAGCAGTGAGTCGCAGTCCCAAGAGACCCAGTACTTC. This codes for CASSESQSQETQYF. This chain connects TRBV10-1 to TRBJ2-5; no reliable D call. Germline loops: CDR1 WNHNN, CDR2 SYGVQD (reference sequence). The length of the CDR3 is 14 residues. V lost 0 bases, J lost 1 base, and 6 bases lay in between.

Worth noting for this clone: Additional DNA sequences in this sample encode the identical CDR3. This sequence joins TRBV7-2 and TRBJ2-7; tentative D call: TRBD2 (5 bases). V was shortened by 0 bases and J by 0 bases, with 6 bases between the two germline ends. This CDR3 is built from 14 residues. Germline V gene data show CDR1 as SGHTA and CDR2 as FQGNSA. CDR3 amino acids: CASSLAGSSYEQYF. Here the CDR3 DNA reads TGTGCCAGCAGCTTAGCTGGGAGCTCCTACGAGCAGTACTTC. Using reference TRBV7-2 and TRBJ2-7 for the parts outside the CDR3, the full variable domain is GAGVSQSPSNKVTEKGKDVELRCDPISGHTALYWYRQSLGQGLEFLIYFQGNSAPDKSGLPSDRFSAERTGGSVSTLTIQRTQQEDSAVYLCASSLAGSSYEQYFGPGTRLTVT.

This clone has a single count. This chain joins TRBV5-1 and TRBJ1-6; 7 nucleotides line up with TRBD1. Trimming at V came to 5 bases and at J to 8 bases, leaving 10 bases not matched to a gene. This CDR3 region has 15 residues. CDR1 is SGHRS and CDR2 is YFSETQ in the germline V gene. CDR3 loop: CASRRQGVMDSPLHF. CDR3 DNA sequence: TGCGCCAGCAGGCGACAGGGAGTAATGGATTCACCCCTCCACTTT.

The chain recombines TRBV27 with TRBJ1-3; no reliable D call. Trimming took 3 bases from V and 1 from J, leaving 7 bases between them. The CDR3 contains 14 residues. Per the germline V gene, CDR1 is MNHEY and CDR2 is SMNVEV (reference sequence). The CDR3 DNA reads as TGTGCCAGCAGTTTGAGATTTTCTGGAAACACCATATATTTT. Translated, it gives CASSLRFSGNTIYF.

The V call is TRBV19, the J call TRBJ1-4; D remains unclear. Germline V gene data show CDR1 as LNHDA and CDR2 as SQIVND (reference sequence). This CDR3 contains 19 residues. The V gene lost 2 bases and the J gene lost 0 bases, with 19 bases spanning the gap. The CDR3 loop is CASSIRYLVTDATNEKLFF. The CDR3 DNA is TGTGCCAGTAGTATACGATATTTAGTGACGGACGCAACTAATGAAAAACTGTTTTTT.

Details on this clone: The same CDR3 arises from other DNA sequences in this sample as well. The V call is TRBV30, the J call TRBJ2-7, with TRBD1 matching 9 bases. Trimming took 5 bases from V and 1 from J; bases not matched to a gene: 3. The CDR3 contains 13 residues. From germline, CDR1 is GTSNPN and CDR2 SVGIG (reference sequence). CDR3 bases: TGTGCCTGGGGGACAGGGAAATCCTACGAGCAGTACTTC. Its translation: CAWGTGKSYEQYF.

In this sample, this clone turned up once. The rearrangement links TRBV5-6 to TRBJ1-6; D ambiguous. CDR1 is SGHDT, CDR2 YYEEEE, per germline. The CDR3 runs to 19 residues. V lost 3 bases, J lost 1 base, and 20 bases lay in between. The CDR3 DNA reads TGTGCCAGCAGCTATAACAGAGGGAAGGGTGGGTCCTATAATTCACCCCTCCACTTT. It encodes CASSYNRGKGGSYNSPLHF. Based on the CDR3 plus reference TRBV5-6 and TRBJ1-6, the full variable domain is DAGVTQSPTHLIKTRGQQVTLRCSPKSGHDTVSWYQQALGQGPQFIFQYYEEEERQRGNFPDRFSGHQFPNYSSELNVNALLLGDSALYLCASSYNRGKGGSYNSPLHFGNGTRLTVT.

The rearrangement links TRBV19 to TRBJ2-1; D is unclear. Germline V CDR1 and CDR2: LNHDA, SQIVND (reference sequence). V gave up 1 base and J gave up 0 bases, with 10 bases separating them. The CDR3 is 16 residues long. The CDR3 DNA follows: TGTGCCAGTAGTATAGTTTACTGGGACTCCTACAATGAGCAGTTCTTC. This translates into CASSIVYWDSYNEQFF.

A word on this clone: Within the sample, other DNA sequences also encode this same CDR3. This chain joins TRBV5-6 and TRBJ2-7; tentative D call: TRBD1 (6 bases). CDR1 is SGHDT and CDR2 is YYEEEE in the germline V gene. The V end was cut by 2 bases, the J end by 4 bases, with 7 bases between. CDR3 size: 12 residues. For the CDR3, the DNA is TGTGCCAGCAGCTTTCAGGGGTACGAGCAGTACTTC. Residues: CASSFQGYEQYF.

This chain connects TRBV18 to TRBJ2-1; D not certain. V gave up 3 bases and J gave up 0 bases, with 9 bases separating them. Germline V gene sequence: CDR1 KGHSH, CDR2 LQKENI. The CDR3 runs 15 residues. The CDR3: CASSPDLRSYNEQFF. The DNA for the CDR3 is TGTGCCAGCTCACCGGACCTCCGCTCCTACAATGAGCAGTTCTTC.

The chain carries TRBV5-4 and TRBJ1-2; maybe TRBD1 (5 bases). The CDR3 runs 14 residues. CDR1 SGHNT and CDR2 YYREEE come from the germline V gene (reference sequence). Deletions cut 0 bases from V and 3 bases from J, with 9 bases between. CDR3 nucleotide sequence: TGTGCCAGCAGCTTGGGGGGGACGGACTATGGCTACACCTTC. As protein: CASSLGGTDYGYTF.

This clone was recorded only once. The chain has TRBV29-1 and TRBJ1-6, with D tentatively TRBD1 (5 bases). Looked up from germline, CDR1 is SQVTM and CDR2 is ANQGSEA. The CDR3 has 13 amino acids. The V end was cut by 8 bases, the J end by 4 bases, with 12 bases between. The CDR3 DNA is TGCAGCCCCCCGGGACCGTATAATTCACCCCTCCACTTT. Its protein product is CSPPGPYNSPLHF.